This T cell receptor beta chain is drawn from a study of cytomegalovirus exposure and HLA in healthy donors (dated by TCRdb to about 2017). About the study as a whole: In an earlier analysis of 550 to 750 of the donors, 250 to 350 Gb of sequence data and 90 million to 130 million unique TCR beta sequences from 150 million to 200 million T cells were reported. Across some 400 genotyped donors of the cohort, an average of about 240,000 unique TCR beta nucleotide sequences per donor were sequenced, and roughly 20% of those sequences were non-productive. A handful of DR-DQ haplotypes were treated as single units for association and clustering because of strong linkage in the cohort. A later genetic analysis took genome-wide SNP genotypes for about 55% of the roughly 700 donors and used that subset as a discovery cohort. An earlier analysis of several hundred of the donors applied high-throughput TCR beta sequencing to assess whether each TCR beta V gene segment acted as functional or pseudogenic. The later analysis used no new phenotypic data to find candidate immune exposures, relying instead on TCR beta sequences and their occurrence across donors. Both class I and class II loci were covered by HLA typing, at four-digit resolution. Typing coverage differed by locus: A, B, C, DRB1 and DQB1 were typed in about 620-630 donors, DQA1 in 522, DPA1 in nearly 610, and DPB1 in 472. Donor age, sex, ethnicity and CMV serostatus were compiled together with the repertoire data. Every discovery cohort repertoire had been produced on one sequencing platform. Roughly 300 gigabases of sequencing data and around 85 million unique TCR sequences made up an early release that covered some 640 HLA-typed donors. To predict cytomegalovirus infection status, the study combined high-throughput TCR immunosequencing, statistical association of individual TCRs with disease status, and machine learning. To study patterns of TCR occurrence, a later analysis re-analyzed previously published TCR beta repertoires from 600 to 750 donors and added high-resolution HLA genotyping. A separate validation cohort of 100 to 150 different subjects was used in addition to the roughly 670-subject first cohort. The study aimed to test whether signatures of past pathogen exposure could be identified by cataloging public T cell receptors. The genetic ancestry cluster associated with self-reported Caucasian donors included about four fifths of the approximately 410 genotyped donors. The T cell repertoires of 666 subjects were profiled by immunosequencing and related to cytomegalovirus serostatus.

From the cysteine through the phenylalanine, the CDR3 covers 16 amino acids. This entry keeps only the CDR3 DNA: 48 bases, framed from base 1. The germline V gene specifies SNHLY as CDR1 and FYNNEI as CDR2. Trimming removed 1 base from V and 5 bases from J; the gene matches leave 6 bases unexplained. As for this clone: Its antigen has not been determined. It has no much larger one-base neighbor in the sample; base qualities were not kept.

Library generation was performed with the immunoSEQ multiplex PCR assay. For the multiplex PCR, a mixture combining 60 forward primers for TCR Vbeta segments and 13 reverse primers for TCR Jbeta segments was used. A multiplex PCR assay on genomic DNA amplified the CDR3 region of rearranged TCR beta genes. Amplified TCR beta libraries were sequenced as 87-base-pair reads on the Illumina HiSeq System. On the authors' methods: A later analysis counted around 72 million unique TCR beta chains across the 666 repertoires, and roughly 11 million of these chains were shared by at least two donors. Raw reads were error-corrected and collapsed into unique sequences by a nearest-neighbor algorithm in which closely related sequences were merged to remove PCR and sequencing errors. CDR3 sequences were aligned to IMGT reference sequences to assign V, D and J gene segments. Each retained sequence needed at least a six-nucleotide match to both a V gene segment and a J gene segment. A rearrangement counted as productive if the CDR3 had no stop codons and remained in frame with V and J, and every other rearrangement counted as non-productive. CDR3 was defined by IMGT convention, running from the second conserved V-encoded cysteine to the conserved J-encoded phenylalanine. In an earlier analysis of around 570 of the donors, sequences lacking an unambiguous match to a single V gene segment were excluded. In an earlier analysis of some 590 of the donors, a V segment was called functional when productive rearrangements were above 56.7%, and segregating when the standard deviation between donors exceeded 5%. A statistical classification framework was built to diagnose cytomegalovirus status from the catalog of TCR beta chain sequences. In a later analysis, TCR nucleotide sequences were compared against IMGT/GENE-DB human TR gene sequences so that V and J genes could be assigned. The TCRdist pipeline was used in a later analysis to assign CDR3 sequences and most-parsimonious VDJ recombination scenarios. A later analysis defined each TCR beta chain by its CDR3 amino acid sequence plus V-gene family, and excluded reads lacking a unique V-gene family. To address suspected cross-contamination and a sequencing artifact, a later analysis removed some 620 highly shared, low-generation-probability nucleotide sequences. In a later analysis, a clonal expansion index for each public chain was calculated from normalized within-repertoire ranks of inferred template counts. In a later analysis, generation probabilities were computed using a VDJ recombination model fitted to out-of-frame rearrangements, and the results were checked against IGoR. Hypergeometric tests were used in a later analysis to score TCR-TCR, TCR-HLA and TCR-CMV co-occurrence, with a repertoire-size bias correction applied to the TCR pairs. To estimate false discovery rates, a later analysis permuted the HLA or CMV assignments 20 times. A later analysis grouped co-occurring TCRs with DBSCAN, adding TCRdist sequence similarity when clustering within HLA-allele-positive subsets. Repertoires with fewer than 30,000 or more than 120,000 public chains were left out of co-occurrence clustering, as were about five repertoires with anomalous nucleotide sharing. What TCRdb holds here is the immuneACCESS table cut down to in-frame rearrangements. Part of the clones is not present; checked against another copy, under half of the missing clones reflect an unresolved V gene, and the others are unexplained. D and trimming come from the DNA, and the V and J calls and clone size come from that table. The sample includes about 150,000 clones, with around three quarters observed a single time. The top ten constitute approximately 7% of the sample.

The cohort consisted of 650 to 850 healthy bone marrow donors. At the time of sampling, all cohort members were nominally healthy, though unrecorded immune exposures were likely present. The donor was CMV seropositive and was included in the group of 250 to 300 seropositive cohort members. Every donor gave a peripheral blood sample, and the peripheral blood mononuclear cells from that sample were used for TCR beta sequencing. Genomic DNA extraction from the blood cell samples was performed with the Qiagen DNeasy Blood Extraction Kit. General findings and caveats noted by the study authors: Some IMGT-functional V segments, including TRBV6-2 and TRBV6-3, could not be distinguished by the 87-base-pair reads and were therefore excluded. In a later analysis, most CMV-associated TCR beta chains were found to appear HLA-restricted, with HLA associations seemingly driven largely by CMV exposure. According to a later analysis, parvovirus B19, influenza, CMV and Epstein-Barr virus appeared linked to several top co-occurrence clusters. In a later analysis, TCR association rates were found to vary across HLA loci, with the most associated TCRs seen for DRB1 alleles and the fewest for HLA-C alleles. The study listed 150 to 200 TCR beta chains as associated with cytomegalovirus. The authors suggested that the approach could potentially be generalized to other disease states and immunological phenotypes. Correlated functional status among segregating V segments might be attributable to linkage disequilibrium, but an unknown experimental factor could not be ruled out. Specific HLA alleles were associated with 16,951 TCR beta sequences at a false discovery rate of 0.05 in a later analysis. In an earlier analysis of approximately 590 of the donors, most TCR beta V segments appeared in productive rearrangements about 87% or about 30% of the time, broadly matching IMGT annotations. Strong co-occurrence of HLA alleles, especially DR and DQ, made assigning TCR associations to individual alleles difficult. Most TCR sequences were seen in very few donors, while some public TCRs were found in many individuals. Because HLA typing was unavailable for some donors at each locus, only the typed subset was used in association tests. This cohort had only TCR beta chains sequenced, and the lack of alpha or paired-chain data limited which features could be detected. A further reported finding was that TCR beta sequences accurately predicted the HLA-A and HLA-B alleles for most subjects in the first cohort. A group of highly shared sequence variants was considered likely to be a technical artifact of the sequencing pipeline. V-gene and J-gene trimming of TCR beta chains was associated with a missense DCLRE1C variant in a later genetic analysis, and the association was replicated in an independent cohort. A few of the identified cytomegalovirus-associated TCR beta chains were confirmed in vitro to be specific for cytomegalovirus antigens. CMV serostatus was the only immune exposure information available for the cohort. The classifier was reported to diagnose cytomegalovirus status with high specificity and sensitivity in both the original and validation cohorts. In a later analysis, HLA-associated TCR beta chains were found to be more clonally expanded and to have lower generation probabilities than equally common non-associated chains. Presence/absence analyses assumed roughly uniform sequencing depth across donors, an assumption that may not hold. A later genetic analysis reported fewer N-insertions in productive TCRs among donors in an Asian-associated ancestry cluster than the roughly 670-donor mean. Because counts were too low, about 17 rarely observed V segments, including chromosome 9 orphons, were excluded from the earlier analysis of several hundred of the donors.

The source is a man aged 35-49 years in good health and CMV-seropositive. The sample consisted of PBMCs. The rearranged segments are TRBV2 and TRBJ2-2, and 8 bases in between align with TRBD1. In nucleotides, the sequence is TGTGCCAGCAGTGAAGAGCCAGGGGGCCAGACCGGGGAGCTGTTTTTT. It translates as CASSEEPGGQTGELFF.